The 26 T cell receptor beta chains below come from one sample, sequenced in a study of blood T cell repertoires in COVID-19. The data were produced by immunoSEQ multiplex PCR, yet TCRdb's version contains in-frame clones alone and is incomplete. The table has 150,000 to 200,000 clones, 89% seen once. Sequenced input: PBMCs or T cells enriched from blood (not recorded which). The source of these receptors is a middle-aged woman with acute COVID-19.

The V and J genes are TRBV2 and TRBJ1-4; 8 bases align to TRBD1. Trimming cost V 8 bases and J 7 bases; bases outside gene matches: 9. The CDR3 loop spans 14 amino acids. CDR1 is SNHLY, CDR2 FYNNEI, per germline. The DNA of the CDR3 is TGTGCCAGCCGCCTCCTGCAGGGGGCTGAAAAACTGTTTTTT. Residues: CASRLLQGAEKLFF. Supplemented by reference TRBV2 and TRBJ1-4, the full variable domain reads EPEVTQTPSHQVTQMGQEVILRCVPISNHLYFYWYRQILGQKVEFLVSFYNNEISEKSEIFDDQFSVERPDGSNFTLKIRSTKLEDSAMYFCASRLLQGAEKLFFGSGTQLSVL.

The rearrangement uses TRBV9 and TRBJ2-3, with D maybe TRBD2 (6 bases). Germline CDR1 and CDR2: SGDLS and YYNGEE. This CDR3 is 16 amino acids long. V was clipped by 4 bases and J by 4 bases, with 19 bases between them. The CDR3 sequence is CASSFPSGAVADTQYF. CDR3 DNA sequence: TGTGCCAGCAGCTTCCCCTCGGGAGCGGTCGCAGATACGCAGTATTTT.

The CDR3: CASSLAGGTLYEQYF. The CDR3 coding sequence is TGCGCCAGCAGCTTGGCCGGCGGGACGCTCTACGAGCAGTACTTC. V and J are TRBV5-1 and TRBJ2-7; possibly TRBD2 for D (6 bases). Germline V gene lookup returns CDR1 SGHRS and CDR2 YFSETQ. Trimming cost V 0 bases and J 3 bases, with 13 bases left between them. The CDR3 extends over 15 amino acids.

Concerning this clone: Other nucleotide sequences from this sample produce the same CDR3. The chain links TRBV9 to TRBJ1-3; D might be TRBD1 (6 bases). Germline V gene lookup returns CDR1 SGDLS and CDR2 YYNGEE. V lost 2 bases and J 2 bases, leaving 8 bases between the germline ends. CDR3 length: 14 residues. CDR3 in amino acids: CASSVGGPGNTIYF. CDR3 nucleotide sequence: TGTGCCAGCAGCGTCGGGGGGCCTGGAAACACCATATATTTT.

V gene TRBV7-2 combines with J gene TRBJ1-2; D is uncertain. This CDR3 comprises 16 residues. With 1 base removed from V and 1 base from J, the gap between germline ends came to 13 bases. Germline-derived CDR1 and CDR2 are SGHTA and FQGNSA. CDR3 sequence: CASSLGAASINYGYTF. The CDR3 region has the DNA TGTGCCAGCAGCTTAGGAGCCGCATCGATTAACTATGGCTACACCTTC.

The chain recombines TRBV11-2 with TRBJ2-5; 10 bases are shared with TRBD2. Germline CDR1 reads SGHAT; CDR2 reads FQNNGV. Trimming removed 5 bases from V and 1 base from J; junction bases left unmatched: 13. The CDR3 spans 18 residues. In DNA, the CDR3 is TGTGCCAGCAGCCAGGGGTCCCTTAGCGGGGGGTCCCAAGAGACCCAGTACTTC. This translates into CASSQGSLSGGSQETQYF.

The genes are TRBV7-6 and TRBJ1-1; 7 nucleotides align to TRBD1. Germline V gene lookup returns CDR1 SGHVS and CDR2 FNYEAQ. This CDR3 has 14 residues. Trimming took 1 base from V and 4 from J; bases not matched to a gene: 3. In DNA form, the CDR3 reads TGTGCCAGCAGCTTAGACGACAGGGCCACTGAAGCTTTCTTT. This encodes CASSLDDRATEAFF. Using reference TRBV7-6 and TRBJ1-1 for the parts outside the CDR3, the full variable domain is GAGVSQSPRYKVTKRGQDVALRCDPISGHVSLYWYRQALGQGPEFLTYFNYEAQQDKSGLPNDRFSAERPEGSISTLTIQRTEQRDSAMYRCASSLDDRATEAFFGQGTRLTVV.

The V and J genes are TRBV5-5 and TRBJ2-3; the match to TRBD2 covers 14 bases. The CDR3 is 17 residues long. Germline CDR1 is SGHKS and CDR2 is YYEKEE (reference sequence). Trimming cost V 3 bases and J 0 bases; bases outside gene matches: 3. CDR3 bases: TGTGCCAGCAGCTGGGGACTAGCGGGGGCTAGCACAGATACGCAGTATTTT. It codes for CASSWGLAGASTDTQYF.

The rearrangement uses TRBV6-2 or TRBV6-3 and TRBJ2-1, with TRBD2 matching 7 bases. CDR1 and CDR2 from the germline V gene are MNHEY and SVGEGT. V was pared by 2 bases and J by 4 bases, with 2 bases of the junction left unmatched. This CDR3 is built from 14 residues. As DNA, the CDR3 is TGTGCCAGCAGTTACGGGGGGGGTTACAATGAGCAGTTCTTC. Translation: CASSYGGGYNEQFF.

The gene calls are TRBV3-1 (or the pseudogene TRBV3-2) and TRBJ2-2; D is perhaps TRBD2 (5 bases). Germline CDR1 is LGHDT and CDR2 is YNNKEL (reference sequence). CDR3 length equals 13 residues. V was pared by 2 bases and J by 6 bases, with 7 bases between. The CDR3 is CASSQPGSGELFF. CDR3 coding DNA: TGTGCCAGCAGCCAACCGGGGTCCGGGGAGCTGTTTTTT.

The chain is built from TRBV5-8 and TRBJ2-3, with D uncertain. The ends were cut back, 7 bases at V and 6 bases at J, with 12 bases in the middle. Looked up from germline, CDR1 is SGHTS and CDR2 is YDEGEE. The CDR3 consists of 12 residues. The CDR3 loop is CASGSSSDTQYF. CDR3 nucleotides: TGTGCCAGCGGATCTAGTTCCGATACGCAGTATTTT.

This sequence joins TRBV4-1 and TRBJ2-3, with 11 bases that match TRBD2. CDR1 and CDR2 from the germline V gene are MGHRA and YSYEKL. The CDR3 spans 21 residues. Trimming removed 1 base from V and 5 bases from J; junction bases left unmatched: 20. CDR3 loop: CASSQGPPASGRWGGGDTQYF. In DNA form, the CDR3 reads TGCGCCAGCAGCCAAGGCCCGCCGGCTAGCGGGAGGTGGGGTGGAGGAGATACGCAGTATTTT.

The V call is TRBV5-5, the J call TRBJ1-2, with D possibly TRBD1 on 5 matching bases. This CDR3 spans 17 amino acids. Germline V lookup: CDR1 SGHKS, CDR2 YYEKEE (reference sequence). The V end was cut by 4 bases, the J end by 4 bases, with 23 bases between. In DNA, the CDR3 is TGTGCCAGCAGCAGAACTGGGGACTCCTCGGCTGGCTATGGCTACACCTTC. This translates into CASSRTGDSSAGYGYTF.

This chain links TRBV5-1 with TRBJ1-1; possible D gene TRBD1, 5 bases. The CDR3 has 14 residues. Germline V gives CDR1 SGHRS, CDR2 YFSETQ. Trimming took 0 bases from V and 7 from J, leaving 13 bases between them. The CDR3 region has the DNA TGCGCCAGCAGCTTGGCCGGGGGGACTAGTGAAGCTTTCTTT. Translation: CASSLAGGTSEAFF.

This clone was detected once. Written as DNA, the CDR3 is TGTGCCAGCAGCTTGGGAGGTTGGGGAGTAGTGGAAGGCTACACCTTC. Amino acids: CASSLGGWGVVEGYTF. V and J are TRBV5-4 and TRBJ1-2; D remains unclear. Germline loops: CDR1 SGHNT, CDR2 YYREEE (reference sequence). V was pared by 0 bases and J by 8 bases, with 20 bases between. This CDR3 region has 16 residues.

The chain's CDR3 is CASSASRVQPQHF. DNA of the CDR3: TGTGCCAGCAGTGCCTCTCGGGTGCAGCCCCAGCATTTT. The rearrangement joins TRBV27 to TRBJ1-5; D remains ambiguous. Trimming pared 5 bases from V and 7 bases from J, leaving 12 bases between. The length of the CDR3 is 13 residues. Germline V gene sequence: CDR1 MNHEY, CDR2 SMNVEV (reference sequence).

The chain has TRBV21-1 and TRBJ2-1; the D call of TRBD2 is as the table states it, not checked on the DNA. TRBV21-1 has pseudogene status. The CDR3 consists of 16 residues. CDR3: CASSKELLVNYNEQFF. The CDR3 bases are TGTGCCAGCAGCAAAGAATTACTAGTCAACTACAATGAGCAGTTCTTC.

The V call is TRBV4-2, the J call TRBJ2-7; 9 nucleotides line up with TRBD2. The CDR3 consists of 16 residues. Germline V gene sequence: CDR1 LGHNA, CDR2 YNFKEQ. Unmatched junction bases numbered 6, after V lost 1 base and J lost 2 bases. The CDR3 bases are TGTGCCAGCAGCCAAGGAAGAACTAGCGGGCCCTACGAGCAGTACTTC. It yields the protein CASSQGRTSGPYEQYF.

This clone has a single count. The V and J genes are TRBV27 and TRBJ2-7, with a tentative D call TRBD2 (6 bases). There are 14 residues in the CDR3. Trimming stripped 6 bases from V and 2 bases from J, with 14 bases between. From germline, CDR1 is MNHEY and CDR2 SMNVEV (reference sequence). The CDR3 sequence is CASRLGLTTYEQYF. CDR3 bases: TGTGCCAGCAGGCTGGGACTGACCACCTACGAGCAGTACTTC.

The genes are TRBV6-5 and TRBJ1-1; 7 bases agree with TRBD1. Trimming took 4 bases from V and 7 from J; bases not matched to a gene: 9. The CDR3 length is 14 residues. Looked up from germline, CDR1 is MNHEY and CDR2 is SVGAGI. The CDR3 protein is CASSFSTGTDEAFF. For the CDR3, the DNA is TGTGCCAGCAGTTTCAGCACCGGGACAGATGAAGCTTTCTTT.

The sample holds a few counts of this clone. V usage is TRBV6-1 and J usage is TRBJ1-6; 8 bases are a match to TRBD1. The V gene end was trimmed by 1 base and the J gene end by 9 bases; junction bases not matched to a gene: 5. Per germline, CDR1 MNHNS and CDR2 SASEGT. The CDR3 loop spans 15 amino acids. CDR3 bases: TGTGCCAGCAGTGAAGGGGACAGGAGCTCTTCACCCCTCCACTTT. This encodes CASSEGDRSSSPLHF.

This clone was recorded once. The chain couples TRBV20-1 to TRBJ2-7; D is unresolved. CDR3 size: 11 residues. V was pared by 3 bases and J by 5 bases, with 8 bases between. Germline CDR1 and CDR2: DFQATT and SNEGSKA (reference sequence). In DNA form, the CDR3 reads TGCAGTGCTAGTGACGGTAACGAGCAGTACTTC. It encodes CSASDGNEQYF.

The genes are TRBV28 and TRBJ1-1; 9 bases map to TRBD1. With 3 bases clipped from V and 1 base from J, the junction kept 3 bases outside the gene matches. The CDR3 sequence is 15 residues long. Germline lookup yields CDR1 MDHEN and CDR2 SYDVKM. This CDR3 reads CASSFVGQGNTEAFF. In DNA form, the CDR3 reads TGTGCCAGCAGTTTCGTGGGACAGGGGAACACTGAAGCTTTCTTT.

This rearrangement joins TRBV11-2 to TRBJ2-5, with 13 bases identical to TRBD2. The CDR3 consists of 17 residues. Germline V gene data show CDR1 as SGHAT and CDR2 as FQNNGV. Germline trimming cut 0 bases from V and 3 bases from J; bases unmatched to any gene: 4. CDR3 DNA sequence: TGTGCCAGCAGCTTAGATCCTACTAGCGGGGGGGAAGAGACCCAGTACTTC. Amino acids: CASSLDPTSGGEETQYF.

The CDR3 is CASSLPVGGGANEQFF. For the CDR3, the DNA is TGCGCCAGCAGCCTTCCTGTGGGCGGGGGGGCGAATGAGCAGTTCTTC. V gene TRBV5-1 combines with J gene TRBJ2-1, with TRBD2 matching 9 bases. Losses at the gene ends were 4 bases for V and 7 bases for J; bases not matched to a gene: 12. Germline values: CDR1 SGHRS, CDR2 YFSETQ. CDR3 size: 16 residues.

CDR3 DNA: TGTGCCAGCAGGGAGGGGGGACAGCGTAATCAGCCCCAGCATTTT. This gives the protein CASREGGQRNQPQHF. The chain employs TRBV21-1 and TRBJ1-5; the table's D gene call, TRBD1, was not cross checked with the DNA. TRBV21-1 is a pseudogene. The CDR3 spans 15 residues.